This T cell receptor (beta chain) was retrieved from a study of T-cell memory formation after mild COVID-19. Trimming took off 1 base at V and 5 bases at J, with 8 bases between the two ends. CDR3 size: 13 residues. CDR1 is LNHDA and CDR2 is SQIVND in the germline V gene (reference sequence). TCRdb reanalysed the 5' RACE reads using MiXCR and keeps one entry per CDR3 protein. The sample records about 88,000 distinct CDR3 sequences, roughly 25% being singletons. The TCR sequence derives from a man younger than 35 who had mild COVID-19 (a few samples of this study predate the infection). Cell type and time point are not known. Sequencing was done on a sample of PBMCs or a T cell subset sorted from them (not recorded which). The gene calls are TRBV19 and TRBJ1-1, with D perhaps matching TRBD1 (6 bases). The CDR3 region is CASSIGGATEAFF. The CDR3, as DNA: TGTGCCAGTAGTATAGGGGGGGCTACTGAAGCTTTCTTT.